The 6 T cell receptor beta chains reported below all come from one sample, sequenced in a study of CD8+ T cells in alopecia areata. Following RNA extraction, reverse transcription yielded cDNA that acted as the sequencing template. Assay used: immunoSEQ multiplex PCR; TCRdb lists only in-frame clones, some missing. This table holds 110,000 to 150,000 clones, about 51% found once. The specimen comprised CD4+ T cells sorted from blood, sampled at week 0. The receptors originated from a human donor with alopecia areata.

The chain's CDR3 is CSVEGFPGAGNTEAFF. CDR3 nucleotides: TGCAGCGTTGAAGGCTTTCCAGGGGCGGGGAACACTGAAGCTTTCTTT. The rearrangement joins TRBV29-1 to TRBJ1-1; D possibly corresponds to TRBD1 (6 bases). The germline V gene encodes CDR1 SQVTM and CDR2 ANQGSEA. The V end was cut by 1 base, the J end by 1 base, with 16 bases between. The CDR3 has 16 residues.

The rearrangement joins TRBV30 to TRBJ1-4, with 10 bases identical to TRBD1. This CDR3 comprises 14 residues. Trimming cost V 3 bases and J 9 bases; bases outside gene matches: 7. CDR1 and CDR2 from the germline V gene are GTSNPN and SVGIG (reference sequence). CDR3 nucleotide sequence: TGTGCCTGGAGCCTCCGGGACAGGGGCCAAAAACTGTTTTTT. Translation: CAWSLRDRGQKLFF.

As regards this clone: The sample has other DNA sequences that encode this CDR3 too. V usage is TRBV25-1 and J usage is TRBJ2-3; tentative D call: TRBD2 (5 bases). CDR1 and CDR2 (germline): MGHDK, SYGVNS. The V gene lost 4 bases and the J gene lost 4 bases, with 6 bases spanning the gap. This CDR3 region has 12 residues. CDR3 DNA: TGTGCCAGCAGTGGGGGAGCAGATACGCAGTATTTT. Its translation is CASSGGADTQYF.

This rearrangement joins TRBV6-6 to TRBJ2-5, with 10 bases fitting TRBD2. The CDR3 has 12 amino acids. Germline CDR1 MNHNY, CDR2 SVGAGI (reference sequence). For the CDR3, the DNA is TGTGCAACAGCGGGAGGGGAGGAGACCCAGTACTTC. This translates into CATAGGEETQYF.

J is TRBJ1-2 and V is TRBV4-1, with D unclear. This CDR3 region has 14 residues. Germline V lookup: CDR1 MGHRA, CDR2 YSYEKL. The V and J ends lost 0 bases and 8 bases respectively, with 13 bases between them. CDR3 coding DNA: TGCGCCAGCAGCCAAGATAGGGAGACGAAGGGCTACACCTTC. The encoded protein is CASSQDRETKGYTF.

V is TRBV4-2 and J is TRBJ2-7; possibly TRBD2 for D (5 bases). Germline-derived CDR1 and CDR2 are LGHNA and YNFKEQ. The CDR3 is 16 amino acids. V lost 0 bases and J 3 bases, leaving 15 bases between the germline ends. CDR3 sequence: CASSQDARQEVYEQYF. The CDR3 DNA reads TGTGCCAGCAGCCAAGATGCGAGGCAGGAGGTCTACGAGCAGTACTTC.